The next 18 T cell receptor beta chains were all read from a single sample in a study of CD8 T cells in Susac syndrome (dated by TCRdb to about 2019). Library preparation employed the immunoSEQ multiplex PCR assay. RNA was extracted with the RNeasy kit and about 0.5 to 1 ug was reverse transcribed using random hexamers. TCRdb took the public reads, trimmed them with fastp at Q25, ran MiXCR for clone calling and kept in-frame beta chains. CDR3 protein sequences are deduplicated, and each keeps its most common genes and DNA. The sample table contains about 150,000 distinct CDR3 sequences; only one count was recorded for roughly 95% of them. The ten top clones hold around 0.13% of the sample. Sequencing was done on a sample of CD4+ T cells from PBMCs. These receptors were taken from a human donor with Susac syndrome.

V and J are TRBV3-1 and TRBJ2-5, with a tentative D call TRBD2 (6 bases). V dropped 1 base and J dropped 2 bases, with 8 bases sitting between them. Germline V lookup: CDR1 LGHDT, CDR2 YNNKEL (reference sequence). The CDR3 runs 14 residues. As DNA, the CDR3 is TGTGCCAGCAGCCAAGTAGCGGAACAAGAGACCCAGTACTTC. As protein: CASSQVAEQETQYF.

The genes are TRBV11-2 and TRBJ1-1; D gene ambiguous. The CDR3 runs 13 residues. Trimming removed 5 bases at V and 6 bases at J, with 13 bases between. Germline CDR1 SGHAT, CDR2 FQNNGV. CDR3 region: CASSPRGKAEAFF. The CDR3 DNA is TGTGCCAGCAGCCCCCGGGGAAAGGCTGAAGCTTTCTTT.

The J gene is TRBJ2-1, the V gene TRBV29-1; 14 bases fit TRBD2. Germline V gives CDR1 SQVTM, CDR2 ANQGSEA. The V and J ends lost 7 bases and 6 bases, in that order; junction bases with no gene match: 8. The CDR3 consists of 15 residues. The CDR3 sequence is CSARLAGGPVNEQFF. CDR3 in DNA: TGCAGCGCCCGACTAGCGGGAGGGCCGGTCAATGAGCAGTTCTTC.

The chain employs TRBV9 and TRBJ1-6; 7 positions agree with TRBD1. CDR3 length: 16 amino acids. V was pared by 4 bases and J by 0 bases, with 4 bases of the junction left unmatched. Germline loops: CDR1 SGDLS, CDR2 YYNGEE. As DNA, the CDR3 is TGTGCCAGCAGCTTCGCAGGGGGCTCCTATAATTCACCCCTCCACTTT. Amino acid sequence: CASSFAGGSYNSPLHF.

This clonotype was seen just once. J is TRBJ2-1 and V is TRBV4-2; 8 bases line up with TRBD2. The CDR3 loop spans 15 amino acids. Per the germline V gene, CDR1 is LGHNA and CDR2 is YNFKEQ. V shed 4 bases, J shed 4 bases, and the junction held 6 bases outside the gene matches. In DNA, the CDR3 is TGTGCCAGCAGCCTACTAGCGGAGCAATACAATGAGCAGTTCTTC. Translated, it gives CASSLLAEQYNEQFF.

The gene calls are TRBV20-1 and TRBJ2-3; 8 bases are shared with TRBD2. Germline CDR1 is DFQATT and CDR2 is SNEGSKA (reference sequence). The J segment lost 4 bases and the V segment lost 6 bases, leaving 6 bases of the junction unmatched. The CDR3 is 13 residues long. The CDR3 sequence: CSALRGGPDTQYF. The CDR3 region has the DNA TGCAGTGCCCTACGGGGGGGGCCAGATACGCAGTATTTT.

The chain recombines TRBV7-2 with TRBJ1-2; possibly TRBD1 for D (6 bases). The CDR3 runs to 13 residues. Per germline, CDR1 SGHTA and CDR2 FQGNSA. Trimming removed 5 bases at V and 6 bases at J, with 13 bases between. In nucleotides, the CDR3 is TGTGCCAGCAGCCGTAACAGGGACCATGGCTACACCTTC. Translation: CASSRNRDHGYTF.

This clonotype is a singleton in its sample. V usage is TRBV4-2 and J usage is TRBJ2-1, with D maybe TRBD1 (7 bases). Trimming removed 1 base at V and 3 bases at J, with 10 bases between. There are 15 residues in the CDR3. Germline values: CDR1 LGHNA, CDR2 YNFKEQ. CDR3 region: CASSQGQGGYNEQFF. For the CDR3, the DNA is TGTGCCAGCAGCCAAGGACAGGGAGGCTACAATGAGCAGTTCTTC.

This clonotype was picked up one time. The V and J genes are TRBV11-2 and TRBJ2-7, with D possibly being TRBD1 or TRBD2 (5 bases each). From germline, CDR1 is SGHAT and CDR2 FQNNGV. V shed 3 bases and J shed 0 bases, with 15 bases lying between them. The CDR3 length is 16 residues. CDR3 bases: TGTGCCAGCAGCTTGGGACGCCCGATCAGCTCCTACGAGCAGTACGTC. Encoded protein: CASSLGRPISSYEQYV.

This clonotype was detected once. The chain employs TRBV12-3 or TRBV12-4 and TRBJ2-1; D is possibly TRBD1 (6 bases). V lost 7 bases, J lost 6 bases, and 19 bases lay in between. The length of the CDR3 is 15 residues. CDR3 coding DNA: TGTGCCAGCACCTACAGGGCCCGTATTGGCAATGAGCAGTTCTTC. Protein product: CASTYRARIGNEQFF.

This clonotype was detected only a few times. The V call is TRBV27, the J call TRBJ2-2, with a tentative D call TRBD1 (6 bases). Per the germline V gene, CDR1 is MNHEY and CDR2 is SMNVEV (reference sequence). V lost 5 bases and J lost 4, with 8 bases in between. CDR3 size: 13 residues. The CDR3 spells CASSQGGTGELFF. The CDR3 nucleotides are TGTGCCAGCAGTCAAGGGGGCACCGGGGAGCTGTTTTTT.

The chain couples TRBV20-1 to TRBJ1-5; tentatively, D is TRBD1 (5 bases). The germline CDR1 and CDR2 sequences are DFQATT and SNEGSKA (reference sequence). Between the trimmed V and J ends, which lost 0 bases and 5 bases, there was a span of 11 bases. CDR3 length equals 14 residues. The CDR3 DNA follows: TGCAGTGCTAGAGATGACGGGGGGGATCAGCCCCAGCATTTT. Protein product: CSARDDGGDQPQHF.

The J gene is TRBJ2-1, the V gene TRBV9, with TRBD2 matching 12 bases. The ends lost 2 bases at V and 7 bases at J; junction bases unmatched: 4. The CDR3 totals 15 residues. The germline gives CDR1 SGDLS, CDR2 YYNGEE. The CDR3 nucleotides read TGTGCCAGCAGCGTGACTAGCGGGAGAGTGAATGAGCAGTTCTTC. Its translation: CASSVTSGRVNEQFF.

V and J are TRBV20-1 and TRBJ1-2; TRBD1 is a possible D gene (5 bases). This CDR3 contains 13 residues. Deletions cut 6 bases from V and 4 bases from J, with 15 bases between. CDR1 is DFQATT, CDR2 SNEGSKA, per germline (reference sequence). CDR3 protein: CSATAGLSYGYTF. DNA of the CDR3: TGCAGTGCAACAGCGGGACTAAGCTATGGCTACACCTTC.

The chain couples TRBV4-3 to TRBJ2-3; 12 bases map to TRBD2. CDR1 is LGHNA, CDR2 YSLEER, per germline. The CDR3 is 20 residues long. With V trimmed by 0 bases and J by 0 bases, 10 bases remained unmatched. The CDR3 reads CASSQDHLAGGRISTDTQYF. Here the CDR3 DNA reads TGCGCCAGCAGCCAAGATCACCTAGCGGGAGGGAGGATTAGCACAGATACGCAGTATTTT.

This chain connects TRBV13 to TRBJ2-2, with 12 bases identical to TRBD2. The germline V gene has CDR1 PRHDT and CDR2 FYEKMQ (reference sequence). The CDR3 has 19 amino acids. J lost 3 bases, V lost 0 bases, and 8 bases had no gene match. This chain's CDR3 is CASSLGWTSGNWDTGELFF. As DNA, the CDR3 is TGTGCCAGCAGCTTAGGGTGGACTAGCGGGAATTGGGACACCGGGGAGCTGTTTTTT.

V gene TRBV30 combines with J gene TRBJ2-7; 7 bases align to TRBD1. Germline CDR1 GTSNPN, CDR2 SVGIG (reference sequence). The J segment lost 3 bases and the V segment lost 3 bases, leaving 8 bases of the junction unmatched. The CDR3 is made up of 14 amino acids. The CDR3 loop reads CAWSRETGNYEQYF. The DNA for the CDR3 is TGTGCCTGGAGCAGGGAGACAGGGAACTACGAGCAGTACTTC.

V and J are TRBV11-2 and TRBJ2-1, with 12 bases aligning to TRBD2. Germline V gives CDR1 SGHAT, CDR2 FQNNGV. V shed 3 bases and J 7 bases; nucleotides not matched to a gene: 7. The CDR3 consists of 16 residues. CDR3 nucleotide sequence: TGTGCCAGCAGCTTCCCCAGACTAGCGGGGGAGAATGAGCAGTTCTTC. Translation: CASSFPRLAGENEQFF.